The next 18 T cell receptor beta chains were all read from a single sample in a study of T cell responses to AZD1222 COVID-19 vaccine. The method was immunoSEQ multiplex PCR; TCRdb's version includes in-frame clones alone and lacks a portion of them. The data hold fewer than 300,000 clones, with approximately 93% observed a single time. The sequencing used peripheral blood, collected on day 0 of AZD1222 vaccination. The receptors originated from an adult in good health.

This clone appeared a few times. The chain uses TRBV19 and TRBJ1-1, with D unclear. The germline V gene encodes CDR1 LNHDA and CDR2 SQIVND (reference sequence). This CDR3 contains 15 residues. V was trimmed by 0 bases and J by 4 bases, leaving 12 bases between them. CDR3 coding DNA: TGTGCCAGTAGTATAGATCTCCGGTACAGCACTGAAGCTTTCTTT. Encoded protein: CASSIDLRYSTEAFF.

The V call is TRBV20-1, the J call TRBJ1-1, with D possibly being TRBD1 (6 bases). The germline gives CDR1 DFQATT, CDR2 SNEGSKA (reference sequence). Trimming pared 0 bases from V and 10 bases from J, leaving 9 bases between. The CDR3 runs 11 residues. For the CDR3, the DNA is TGCAGTGCTAGAGACAGGGGACGAGCTTTCTTT. Residues: CSARDRGRAFF.

The chain has TRBV18 and TRBJ1-3; D ambiguous. CDR1 and CDR2 from the germline V gene are KGHSH and LQKENI. V gave up 3 bases and J gave up 0 bases, with 12 bases separating them. This CDR3 comprises 16 residues. In DNA, the CDR3 is TGTGCCAGCTCACCTATCGAAGGGAGCTCTGGAAACACCATATATTTT. Protein sequence: CASSPIEGSSGNTIYF.

The chain joins TRBV27 to TRBJ1-5; possible D gene TRBD1, 6 bases. The V and J ends lost 2 bases and 2 bases respectively, with 10 bases between them. The germline V gene has CDR1 MNHEY and CDR2 SMNVEV (reference sequence). The length of the CDR3 is 15 residues. The CDR3 DNA is TGTGCCAGCAGTTTACATGGGGGGCGCAATCAGCCCCAGCATTTT. Protein product: CASSLHGGRNQPQHF.

As to this clone: Different DNA sequences within this sample yield the same CDR3. This chain uses TRBV7-2 with TRBJ2-1; D unclear. The V end lost 2 bases, the J end lost 0 bases, and 2 bases lay between the germline ends. The CDR3 spans 13 residues. Germline values: CDR1 SGHTA, CDR2 FQGNSA. DNA for the CDR3: TGTGCCAGCAGCTTAAGCTCCTACAATGAGCAGTTCTTC. Translating it yields CASSLSSYNEQFF.

The J gene is TRBJ1-1, the V gene TRBV5-6; D remains ambiguous. This CDR3 has 11 residues. Trimming took off 2 bases at V and 13 bases at J, with 12 bases between the two ends. Looked up from germline, CDR1 is SGHDT and CDR2 is YYEEEE. CDR3 residues: CASSLKTAFFF. For the CDR3, the DNA is TGTGCCAGCAGCTTAAAAACCGCCTTTTTCTTT.

The chain has TRBV28 and TRBJ1-2; no reliable D call. The ends were cut back, 7 bases at V and 1 base at J, with 7 bases in the middle. Germline values: CDR1 MDHEN, CDR2 SYDVKM. The CDR3 loop spans 12 amino acids. CDR3 sequence (DNA): TGTGCCAGCACCAGCTATAACTATGGCTACACCTTC. It translates to CASTSYNYGYTF.

This clone was observed a single time. The gene calls are TRBV3-1 (or the pseudogene TRBV3-2) and TRBJ2-6, with TRBD1 as a possible D gene (6 bases). The V end was cut by 2 bases, the J end by 0 bases, with 11 bases between. The CDR3 has 17 residues. Looked up from germline, CDR1 is LGHDT and CDR2 is YNNKEL (reference sequence). CDR3 DNA sequence: TGTGCCAGCAGCCAACCGGGACACCTCTCTGGGGCCAACGTCCTGACTTTC. Translating gives CASSQPGHLSGANVLTF.

The rearrangement joins TRBV7-3 to TRBJ2-1; D gene unclear. The V gene lost 0 bases and the J gene lost 5 bases, with 5 bases spanning the gap. The CDR3 extends over 13 amino acids. The germline gives CDR1 SGHTA, CDR2 FQGTGA. The CDR3 bases are TGTGCCAGCAGCTTAACTCTCAACAATGAGCAGTTCTTC. Amino acid sequence: CASSLTLNNEQFF.

This chain connects TRBV6-5 to TRBJ1-1; D call uncertain. The germline gives CDR1 MNHEY, CDR2 SVGAGI. CDR3 length equals 13 residues. Trimming stripped 6 bases from V and 1 base from J, with 9 bases between. The CDR3 protein is CASRLSANTEAFF. DNA of the CDR3: TGTGCCAGCAGGTTATCCGCGAACACTGAAGCTTTCTTT.

This rearrangement joins TRBV7-9 to TRBJ2-1; perhaps TRBD2 as D (7 bases). Germline CDR1 reads SEHNR; CDR2 reads FQNEAQ (reference sequence). The CDR3 length is 14 residues. Trimming took off 6 bases at V and 9 bases at J, with 18 bases between the two ends. CDR3 protein: CASSWDTRGGEQFF. The DNA of the CDR3 is TGTGCCAGCAGTTGGGACACCCGCGGGGGTGAGCAGTTCTTC.

This sequence joins TRBV18 and TRBJ2-1, with 14 bases aligning to TRBD2. This CDR3 has 17 amino acids. V dropped 2 bases and J dropped 6; count of bases not matched to a gene: 6. Germline V gene data show CDR1 as KGHSH and CDR2 as LQKENI. The CDR3 reads CASSPGTSGRGVNEQFF. The CDR3 DNA follows: TGTGCCAGCTCACCAGGGACTAGCGGGAGAGGCGTCAATGAGCAGTTCTTC. The complete variable domain, with remaining parts taken from reference TRBV18 and TRBJ2-1, reads NAGVMQNPRHLVRRRGQEARLRCSPMKGHSHVYWYRQLPEEGLKFMVYLQKENIIDESGMPKERFSAEFPKEGPSILRIQQVVRGDSAAYFCASSPGTSGRGVNEQFFGPGTRLTVL.

This chain links TRBV15 with TRBJ2-7; D is uncertain. V dropped 0 bases and J dropped 0 bases, with 9 bases sitting between them. This CDR3 region has 15 residues. Germline values: CDR1 LNHNV, CDR2 YYDKDF (reference sequence). The CDR3 DNA reads as TGTGCCACCAGCAGAGATAAGGGAACCTCCTACGAGCAGTACTTC. Translated: CATSRDKGTSYEQYF.

The rearrangement links TRBV5-1 to TRBJ2-1; TRBD2 matches 14 bases. In germline, CDR1 is SGHRS, CDR2 YFSETQ. Trimming removed 5 bases from V and 10 bases from J; junction bases left unmatched: 11. This CDR3 is built from 16 residues. The CDR3 loop reads CASRPGLAGARGEQFF. CDR3 DNA: TGCGCCAGCAGACCGGGACTAGCGGGGGCCCGGGGGGAGCAGTTCTTC.

V gene TRBV19 combines with J gene TRBJ1-6, with D perhaps matching TRBD1 (5 bases). This CDR3 has 13 residues. Germline-derived CDR1 and CDR2 are LNHDA and SQIVND (reference sequence). V lost 3 bases and J lost 12, with 12 bases in between. The CDR3 loop reads CASSIPQGQPLHF. The CDR3 bases are TGTGCCAGTAGTATCCCTCAGGGCCAACCCCTCCACTTT.

CDR3 amino acids: CAITQQGVGGYTF. CDR3 DNA sequence: TGTGCCATCACCCAACAGGGCGTGGGTGGCTACACCTTC. The rearrangement uses TRBV10-3 and TRBJ1-2, with a weak D call TRBD1 (6 bases). With 7 bases removed from V and 7 bases from J, the gap between germline ends came to 16 bases. Germline loops: CDR1 ENHRY, CDR2 SYGVKD. The CDR3 totals 13 residues.

The chain joins TRBV28 to TRBJ1-5, with a weak D call TRBD1 (5 bases). The germline V gene has CDR1 MDHEN and CDR2 SYDVKM. Between the trimmed V and J ends, which lost 6 bases and 6 bases, there was a span of 15 bases. This CDR3 has 14 residues. This chain's CDR3 is CASSRREGGQPQHF. CDR3 nucleotide sequence: TGTGCCAGCAGCCGCAGGGAAGGCGGTCAGCCCCAGCATTTT.

V is TRBV6-2 or TRBV6-3 and J is TRBJ1-3; 8 bases match TRBD1. After removal of 2 bases from V and 2 bases from J, the junction contained 8 bases not matched to a gene. The CDR3 has 17 residues. Germline V gene data show CDR1 as MNHEY and CDR2 as SVGEGT. The CDR3 spells CASSYPGQGWAGNTIYF. Here the CDR3 DNA reads TGTGCCAGCAGTTACCCCGGACAGGGATGGGCTGGAAACACCATATATTTT.